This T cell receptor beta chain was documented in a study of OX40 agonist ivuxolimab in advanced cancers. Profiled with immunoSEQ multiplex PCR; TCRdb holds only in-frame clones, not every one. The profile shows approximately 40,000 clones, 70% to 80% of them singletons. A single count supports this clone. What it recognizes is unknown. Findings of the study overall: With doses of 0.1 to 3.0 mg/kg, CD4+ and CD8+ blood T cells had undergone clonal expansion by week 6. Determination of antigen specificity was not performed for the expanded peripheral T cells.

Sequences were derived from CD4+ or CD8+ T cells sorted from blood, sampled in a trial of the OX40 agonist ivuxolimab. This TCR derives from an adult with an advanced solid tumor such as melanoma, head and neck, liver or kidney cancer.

The CDR3 nucleotides are TGTGCCAGCAGCCCCTGGGGGGCAGGGGAGAACACTGAAGCTTTCTTT. The encoded protein is CASSPWGAGENTEAFF. V gene TRBV13 combines with J gene TRBJ1-1; a weak D match, TRBD1 (6 bases). With 5 bases removed from V and 1 base from J, the gap between germline ends came to 17 bases. CDR1 and CDR2 (germline): PRHDT, FYEKMQ (reference sequence). The CDR3 contains 16 residues.